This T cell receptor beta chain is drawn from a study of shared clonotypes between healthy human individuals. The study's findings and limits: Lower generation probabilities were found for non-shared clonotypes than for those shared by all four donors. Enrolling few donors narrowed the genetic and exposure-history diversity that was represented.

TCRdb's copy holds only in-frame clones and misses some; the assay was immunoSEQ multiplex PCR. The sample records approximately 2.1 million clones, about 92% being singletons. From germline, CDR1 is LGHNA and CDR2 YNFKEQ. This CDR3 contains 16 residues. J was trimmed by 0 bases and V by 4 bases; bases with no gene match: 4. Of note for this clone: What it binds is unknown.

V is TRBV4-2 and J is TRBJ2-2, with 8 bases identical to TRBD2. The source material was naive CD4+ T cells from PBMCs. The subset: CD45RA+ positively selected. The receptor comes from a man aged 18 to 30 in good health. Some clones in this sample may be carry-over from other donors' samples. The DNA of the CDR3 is TGTGCCAGCAGCCGAGTACTAGCGGCGAACACCGGGGAGCTGTTTTTT. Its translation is CASSRVLAANTGELFF.